The 26 T cell receptor beta chains below come from one sample, sequenced in a study of shared clonotypes between healthy human individuals. The protocol was immunoSEQ multiplex PCR, while the TCRdb copy is restricted to in-frame clones and leaves out a portion. Found here are over a million clones, around 75% of them singletons; the top ten hold approximately 1.5%. The sample taken for sequencing was memory CD4+ T cells sorted from blood. Subset defined: CD45RA-negative fraction. All receptors come from a man younger than 35 in good health.

V gene TRBV5-1 combines with J gene TRBJ2-1, with a tentative D call TRBD2 (6 bases). The V and J ends lost 4 bases and 0 bases respectively, with 14 bases between them. CDR1 SGHRS and CDR2 YFSETQ come from the germline V gene. CDR3 length: 16 residues. CDR3 amino acids: CASSPGGDPSYNEQFF. In DNA form, the CDR3 reads TGCGCCAGCAGCCCAGGCGGGGATCCCTCCTACAATGAGCAGTTCTTC. Drawing the rest from reference TRBV5-1 and TRBJ2-1, the complete variable domain is KAGVTQTPRYLIKTRGQQVTLSCSPISGHRSVSWYQQTPGQGLQFLFEYFSETQRNKGNFPGRFSGRQFSNSRSEMNVSTLELGDSALYLCASSPGGDPSYNEQFFGPGTRLTVL.

The rearrangement links TRBV5-1 to TRBJ2-3; the D gene is possibly TRBD1 (5 bases). V lost 0 bases and J 2 bases, leaving 19 bases between the germline ends. The CDR3 has 18 amino acids. The germline gives CDR1 SGHRS, CDR2 YFSETQ. CDR3 nucleotides: TGCGCCAGCAGCTTGGAGTACAGGTTTCCCACAAACACAGATACGCAGTATTTT. Translation gives CASSLEYRFPTNTDTQYF.

The V gene is TRBV6-5, the J gene TRBJ2-2; D remains unclear. The CDR3 is 12 amino acids. CDR1 MNHEY and CDR2 SVGAGI come from the germline V gene. Deletions cut 6 bases from V and 5 bases from J, with 7 bases between. This CDR3 is CASRPNTGELFF. CDR3 in DNA: TGTGCCAGCAGACCAAATACCGGGGAGCTGTTTTTT.

The rearrangement links TRBV6-1 to TRBJ2-3; D is undetermined. Germline assignment: CDR1 MNHNS and CDR2 SASEGT. V was clipped by 5 bases and J by 2 bases, with 14 bases between them. The length of the CDR3 is 15 residues. CDR3 coding DNA: TGTGCCAGCAGTCCGGACCCCCCCATCACAGATACGCAGTATTTT. Its protein product is CASSPDPPITDTQYF.

This clone was seen a few times. The chain links TRBV4-1 to TRBJ2-7; 8 bases are a match to TRBD2. This CDR3 contains 15 residues. Germline-derived CDR1 and CDR2 are MGHRA and YSYEKL. V lost 1 base to trimming and J lost 4 bases; unmatched junction nucleotides: 6. CDR3 loop: CASSQGGGPAYEQYF. CDR3 nucleotides: TGCGCCAGCAGCCAAGGCGGGGGGCCCGCGTACGAGCAGTACTTC.

With regard to this clone: Other DNA sequences in this specimen translate into the identical CDR3. The chain uses TRBV5-1 and TRBJ2-7; D may be TRBD1 (5 bases). V dropped 0 bases and J dropped 2 bases, with 9 bases sitting between them. There are 14 residues in the CDR3. The V gene's germline CDR1 is SGHRS and CDR2 YFSETQ. The CDR3 loop reads CASSLAPGPYEQYF. In nucleotides, the CDR3 is TGCGCCAGCAGCTTGGCCCCAGGGCCCTACGAGCAGTACTTC.

This clone was seen a single time. The chain uses TRBV11-2 and TRBJ2-5, with D possibly TRBD2 on 5 matching bases. Germline CDR1 and CDR2: SGHAT and FQNNGV. This CDR3 has 15 residues. Trimming pared 3 bases from V and 1 base from J, leaving 12 bases between. DNA for the CDR3: TGTGCCAGCAGCTTCTTGCCAGCGGCCCAAGAGACCCAGTACTTC. Translated, it gives CASSFLPAAQETQYF.

CDR3 DNA sequence: TGCGCCAGCAGCTTGTCAGGGCGGGTAGCTGGCTCTGGAAACACCATATATTTT. It specifies CASSLSGRVAGSGNTIYF. V usage is TRBV5-1 and J usage is TRBJ1-3, with D maybe TRBD1 (5 bases). The CDR3 is made up of 18 amino acids. V was trimmed by 1 base and J by 0 bases, leaving 17 bases between them. Germline loops: CDR1 SGHRS, CDR2 YFSETQ.

J is TRBJ1-1 and V is TRBV4-2; D ambiguous. CDR1 is LGHNA and CDR2 is YNFKEQ in the germline V gene. The CDR3 contains 12 residues. Trimming left V 4 bases short and J 4 bases short, with 7 bases between. DNA of the CDR3: TGTGCCAGCAGCCCGTTGGGCACTGAAGCTTTCTTT. Protein product: CASSPLGTEAFF.

The J gene is TRBJ2-7, the V gene TRBV23-1; TRBD1 agrees at 7 bases. TRBV23-1 is annotated as an ORF whose role is uncertain. This CDR3 has 15 residues. V shed 5 bases, J shed 0 bases, and the junction held 7 bases outside the gene matches. Written as DNA, the CDR3 is TGCGCCAGCAGTTCGACAGGGAGTGGCTCCTACGAGCAGTACTTC. It yields the protein CASSSTGSGSYEQYF.

V is TRBV9 and J is TRBJ2-2, with D tentatively TRBD2 (6 bases). With 4 bases removed from V and 4 bases from J, the gap between germline ends came to 17 bases. Per germline, CDR1 SGDLS and CDR2 YYNGEE. The CDR3 consists of 16 residues. The DNA of the CDR3 is TGTGCCAGCAGCTTAGTTGGGGGAGCGGGCACCGGGGAGCTGTTTTTT. It specifies CASSLVGGAGTGELFF.

Many counts were recorded for this clone. The V call is TRBV19, the J call TRBJ1-5, with 7 bases fitting TRBD1. This CDR3 is built from 17 residues. Germline assignment: CDR1 LNHDA and CDR2 SQIVND (reference sequence). The V segment lost 7 bases and the J segment 3 bases; nucleotides outside the gene matches: 15. The CDR3 nucleotides are TGTGCCAGTATAGGGGGCCCGGATTTCCAAATCAATCAGCCCCAGCATTTT. It yields the protein CASIGGPDFQINQPQHF.

The CDR3: CASSRAQETQYF. The DNA of the CDR3 is TGTGCCAGCAGCCGGGCTCAAGAGACCCAGTACTTC. The V gene is TRBV5-8, the J gene TRBJ2-5; D is unresolved. Germline loops: CDR1 SGHTS, CDR2 YDEGEE. This CDR3 has 12 residues. Trimming removed 4 bases from V and 2 bases from J, with 6 bases in between.

This chain uses TRBV28 with TRBJ1-6; D perhaps matches TRBD1 (5 bases). Germline V gene data show CDR1 as MDHEN and CDR2 as SYDVKM. The CDR3 runs to 14 residues. V was shortened by 6 bases and J by 0 bases, with 6 bases between the two germline ends. CDR3 sequence reads: CASSDSSYNSPLHF. The CDR3 nucleotides read TGTGCCAGCAGCGACAGCTCCTATAATTCACCCCTCCACTTT.

For the CDR3, the DNA is TGTGCCAGCTCACGGGACAGGACAGGGTGGGGTTCACCCCTCCACTTT. This translates into CASSRDRTGWGSPLHF. The J gene is TRBJ1-6, the V gene TRBV18; 8 bases match TRBD1. The length of the CDR3 is 16 residues. Germline CDR1 reads KGHSH; CDR2 reads LQKENI. V shed 4 bases and J 9 bases; nucleotides not matched to a gene: 11.

V gene TRBV15 combines with J gene TRBJ1-4, with D unresolved. The V gene lost 0 bases and the J gene lost 7 bases, with 6 bases spanning the gap. This CDR3 comprises 13 residues. Germline V lookup: CDR1 LNHNV, CDR2 YYDKDF (reference sequence). The CDR3 bases are TGTGCCACCAGCAGAGATCACAGTGAAAAACTGTTTTTT. It encodes CATSRDHSEKLFF.

The CDR3 DNA follows: TGTGCCAGCAGCGGGGGACTAGCGGGAATCCAAGAGACCCAGTACTTC. Residues: CASSGGLAGIQETQYF. The chain links TRBV7-2 to TRBJ2-5, with TRBD2 matching 13 bases. V lost 5 bases to trimming and J lost 1 base; unmatched junction nucleotides: 4. In germline, CDR1 is SGHTA, CDR2 FQGNSA. This CDR3 has 16 amino acids. Complete variable domain (other parts from reference TRBV7-2 and TRBJ2-5): GAGVSQSPSNKVTEKGKDVELRCDPISGHTALYWYRQSLGQGLEFLIYFQGNSAPDKSGLPSDRFSAERTGGSVSTLTIQRTQQEDSAVYLCASSGGLAGIQETQYFGPGTRLLVL.

Of note for this clone: At the DNA level, this CDR3 is encoded by other sequences in the same sample as well. The V gene is TRBV10-3, the J gene TRBJ2-3, with D possibly matching TRBD1 (6 bases). The CDR3 sequence is 13 residues long. CDR1 is ENHRY, CDR2 SYGVKD, per germline. V was pared by 5 bases and J by 4 bases, with 10 bases between. The CDR3 here is CAISPGTSDTQYF. In DNA, the CDR3 is TGTGCCATCAGTCCCGGGACATCAGATACGCAGTATTTT.

The chain links TRBV14 to TRBJ2-3; D unclear. The V end lost 0 bases, the J end lost 9 bases, and 10 bases lay between the germline ends. There are 13 residues in the CDR3. Germline V gene data show CDR1 as SGHDN and CDR2 as FVKESK. CDR3 in DNA: TGTGCCAGCAGCCAAGATCTTTGGGCCACGCAGTATTTT. Amino acids: CASSQDLWATQYF.

The V call is TRBV20-1, the J call TRBJ1-2; D gene uncertain. The germline V gene encodes CDR1 DFQATT and CDR2 SNEGSKA (reference sequence). V lost 5 bases and J lost 4, with 8 bases in between. The length of the CDR3 is 11 residues. The CDR3 loop reads CSAWSSYGYTF. As DNA, the CDR3 is TGCAGTGCTTGGTCGAGCTATGGCTACACCTTC.

The chain couples TRBV11-2 to TRBJ2-5; D ambiguous. Germline CDR1 reads SGHAT; CDR2 reads FQNNGV. Trimming took 1 base from V and 6 from J, leaving 15 bases between them. The CDR3 has 15 amino acids. CDR3 sequence: CASSLVLMAMQTQYF. The CDR3 region has the DNA TGTGCCAGCAGCTTAGTTCTGATGGCAATGCAGACCCAGTACTTC.

In the case of this clone: Sequence at one end of the junction differs from germline and may be a read error. This chain uses TRBV7-7 with TRBJ2-1; 10 bases are shared with TRBD1. The CDR3 is 15 residues long. Germline lookup yields CDR1 SSHAT and CDR2 FNYEAQ (reference sequence). The CDR3 region is CASSSSGQGINEQFF. The CDR3 region has the DNA TGTGCTAGCAGCTCATCGGGACAGGGGATCAATGAGCAGTTCTTC.

The chain recombines TRBV7-9 with TRBJ2-3; D ambiguous. The CDR3 totals 12 residues. Trimming removed 1 base from V and 13 bases from J, with 12 bases in between. Per the germline V gene, CDR1 is SEHNR and CDR2 is FQNEAQ (reference sequence). CDR3 bases: TGTGCCAGCAGCTTAGATAACGGGTCGGAGTATTTT. Translated: CASSLDNGSEYF.

V usage is TRBV18 and J usage is TRBJ1-4; 8 bases map to TRBD1. This CDR3 is built from 16 residues. Germline V lookup: CDR1 KGHSH, CDR2 LQKENI. The J segment lost 3 bases and the V segment lost 3 bases, leaving 6 bases of the junction unmatched. The CDR3 region is CASSPQGAHANEKLFF. The CDR3, as DNA: TGTGCCAGCTCACCTCAGGGGGCTCACGCTAATGAAAAACTGTTTTTT. The full variable domain, in which reference TRBV18 and TRBJ1-4 provide the parts outside the CDR3, is NAGVMQNPRHLVRRRGQEARLRCSPMKGHSHVYWYRQLPEEGLKFMVYLQKENIIDESGMPKERFSAEFPKEGPSILRIQQVVRGDSAAYFCASSPQGAHANEKLFFGSGTQLSVL.

The chain carries TRBV14 and TRBJ2-6; D is perhaps TRBD1 (6 bases). Germline V gene sequence: CDR1 SGHDN, CDR2 FVKESK. V was pared by 4 bases and J by 7 bases, with 17 bases between. This CDR3 contains 16 residues. The CDR3 protein is CASSPKLTGFANVLTF. For the CDR3, the DNA is TGTGCCAGCAGCCCCAAATTAACAGGGTTTGCCAACGTCCTGACTTTC.

CDR3 in amino acids: CAWSVRGLRTDTQYF. CDR3 DNA sequence: TGTGCCTGGAGTGTACGGGGACTCCGCACAGATACGCAGTATTTT. V usage is TRBV30 and J usage is TRBJ2-3; D is possibly TRBD2 (6 bases). V lost 0 bases, J lost 1 base, and 11 bases lay in between. The CDR3 runs 15 residues. Per the germline V gene, CDR1 is GTSNPN and CDR2 is SVGIG (reference sequence).